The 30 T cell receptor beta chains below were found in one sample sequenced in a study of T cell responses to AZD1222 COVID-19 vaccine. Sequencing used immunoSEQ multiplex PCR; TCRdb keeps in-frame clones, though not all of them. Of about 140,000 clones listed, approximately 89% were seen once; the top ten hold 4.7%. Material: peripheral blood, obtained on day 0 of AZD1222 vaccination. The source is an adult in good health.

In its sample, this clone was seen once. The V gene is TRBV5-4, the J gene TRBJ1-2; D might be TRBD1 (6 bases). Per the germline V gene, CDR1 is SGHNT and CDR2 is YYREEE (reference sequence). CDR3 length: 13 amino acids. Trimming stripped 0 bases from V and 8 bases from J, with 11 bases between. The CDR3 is CASSLGGGGGYTF. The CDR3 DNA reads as TGTGCCAGCAGCTTGGGAGGGGGTGGCGGCTACACCTTC. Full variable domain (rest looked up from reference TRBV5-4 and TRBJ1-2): ETGVTQSPTHLIKTRGQQVTLRCSSQSGHNTVSWYQQALGQGPQFIFQYYREEENGRGNFPPRFSGLQFPNYSSELNVNALELDDSALYLCASSLGGGGGYTFGSGTRLTVV.

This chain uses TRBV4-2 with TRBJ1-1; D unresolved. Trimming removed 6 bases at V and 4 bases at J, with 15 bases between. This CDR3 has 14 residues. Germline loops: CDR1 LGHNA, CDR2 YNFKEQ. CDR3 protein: CASRSGRLSTEAFF. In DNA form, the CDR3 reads TGTGCCAGCAGATCTGGCAGGTTGAGCACTGAAGCTTTCTTT.

The CDR3 DNA reads TGTGCCAGCAAAACCGGGACTCTCACTGGAAACACCATATATTTT. Residues: CASKTGTLTGNTIYF. V and J are TRBV6-5 and TRBJ1-3, with D tentatively TRBD1 (5 bases). Germline V gene sequence: CDR1 MNHEY, CDR2 SVGAGI. This CDR3 is built from 15 residues. The germline V and J ends were trimmed by 7 bases and 2 bases, with 15 bases remaining between them.

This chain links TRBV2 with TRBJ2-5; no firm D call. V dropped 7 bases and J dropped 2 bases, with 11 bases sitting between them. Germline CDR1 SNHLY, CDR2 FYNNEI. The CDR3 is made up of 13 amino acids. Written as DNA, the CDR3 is TGTGCCAGCACCCGATTTTTTCAAGAGACCCAGTACTTC. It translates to CASTRFFQETQYF.

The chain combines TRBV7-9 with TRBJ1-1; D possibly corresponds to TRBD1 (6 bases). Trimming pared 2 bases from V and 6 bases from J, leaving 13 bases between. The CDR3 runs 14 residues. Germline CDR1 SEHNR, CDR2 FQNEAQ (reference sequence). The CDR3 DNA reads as TGTGCCAGCAGCTTATACGGGGGCGAGCCTGAAGCTTTCTTT. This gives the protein CASSLYGGEPEAFF. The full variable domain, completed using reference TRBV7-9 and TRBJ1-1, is DTGVSQNPRHKITKRGQNVTFRCDPISEHNRLYWYRQTLGQGPEFLTYFQNEAQLEKSRLLSDRFSAERPKGSFSTLEIQRTEQGDSAMYLCASSLYGGEPEAFFGQGTRLTVV.

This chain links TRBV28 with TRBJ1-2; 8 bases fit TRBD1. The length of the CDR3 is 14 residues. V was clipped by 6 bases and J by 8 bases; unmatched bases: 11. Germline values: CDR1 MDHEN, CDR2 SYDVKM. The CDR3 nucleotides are TGTGCCAGCAGCAAAACCCAGGGGGCGTGGGGCTACACCTTC. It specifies CASSKTQGAWGYTF.

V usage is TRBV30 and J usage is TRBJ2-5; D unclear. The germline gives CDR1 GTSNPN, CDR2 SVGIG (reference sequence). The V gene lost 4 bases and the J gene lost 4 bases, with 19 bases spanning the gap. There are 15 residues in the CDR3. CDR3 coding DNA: TGTGCCTGGAATGAAGGGCGCGGCGTTGGAGAGACCCAGTACTTC. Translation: CAWNEGRGVGETQYF. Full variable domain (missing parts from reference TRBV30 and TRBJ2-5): SQTIHQWPATLVQPVGSPLSLECTVEGTSNPNLYWYRQAAGRGLQLLFYSVGIGQISSEVPQNLSASRPQDRQFILSSKKLLLSDSGFYLCAWNEGRGVGETQYFGPGTRLLVL.

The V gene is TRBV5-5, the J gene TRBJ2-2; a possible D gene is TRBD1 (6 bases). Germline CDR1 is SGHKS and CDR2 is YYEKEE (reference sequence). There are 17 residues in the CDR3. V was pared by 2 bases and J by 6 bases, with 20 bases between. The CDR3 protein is CASSFGGRVDLAGELFF. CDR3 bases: TGTGCCAGCAGCTTTGGGGGCAGAGTTGATTTGGCCGGGGAGCTGTTTTTT. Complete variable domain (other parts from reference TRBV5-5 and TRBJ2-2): DAGVTQSPTHLIKTRGQQVTLRCSPISGHKSVSWYQQVLGQGPQFIFQYYEKEERGRGNFPDRFSARQFPNYSSELNVNALLLGDSALYLCASSFGGRVDLAGELFFGEGSRLTVL.

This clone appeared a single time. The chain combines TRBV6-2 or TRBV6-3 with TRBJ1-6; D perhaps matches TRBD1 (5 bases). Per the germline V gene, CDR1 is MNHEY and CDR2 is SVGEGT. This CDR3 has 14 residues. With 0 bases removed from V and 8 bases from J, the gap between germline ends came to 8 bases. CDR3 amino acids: CASSYSRGYSPLHF. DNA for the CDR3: TGTGCCAGCAGTTACTCGAGGGGTTATTCACCCCTCCACTTT.

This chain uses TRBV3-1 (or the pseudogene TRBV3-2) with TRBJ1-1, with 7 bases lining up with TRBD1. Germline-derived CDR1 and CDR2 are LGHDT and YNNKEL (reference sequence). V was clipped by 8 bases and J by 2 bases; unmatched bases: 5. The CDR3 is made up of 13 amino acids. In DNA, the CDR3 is TGTGCCAGCTCAGGGGGGTTAAACACTGAAGCTTTCTTT. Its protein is CASSGGLNTEAFF.

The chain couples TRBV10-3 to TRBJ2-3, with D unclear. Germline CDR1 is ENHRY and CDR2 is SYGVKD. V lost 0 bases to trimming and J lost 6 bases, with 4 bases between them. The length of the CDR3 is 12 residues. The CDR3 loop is CAISESMDTQYF. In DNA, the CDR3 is TGTGCCATCAGTGAGTCGATGGATACGCAGTATTTT.

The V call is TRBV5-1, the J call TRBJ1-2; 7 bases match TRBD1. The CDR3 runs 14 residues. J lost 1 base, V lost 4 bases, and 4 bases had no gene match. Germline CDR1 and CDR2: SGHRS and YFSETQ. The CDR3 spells CASSPDRFNYGYTF. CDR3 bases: TGCGCCAGCAGCCCGGACAGGTTTAACTATGGCTACACCTTC.

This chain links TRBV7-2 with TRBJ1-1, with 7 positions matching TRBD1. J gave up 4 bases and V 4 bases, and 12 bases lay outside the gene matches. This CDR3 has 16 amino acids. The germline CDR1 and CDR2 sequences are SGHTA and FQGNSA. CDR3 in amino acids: CASSWGNRGATTEAFF. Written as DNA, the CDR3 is TGTGCCAGCAGCTGGGGTAACAGGGGCGCGACCACTGAAGCTTTCTTT.

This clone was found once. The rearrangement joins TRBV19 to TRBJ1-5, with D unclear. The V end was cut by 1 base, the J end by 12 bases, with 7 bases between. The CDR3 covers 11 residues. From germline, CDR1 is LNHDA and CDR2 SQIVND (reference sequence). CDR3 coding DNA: TGTGCCAGTAGTATAGGACAAGGCCAGCATTTT. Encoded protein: CASSIGQGQHF.

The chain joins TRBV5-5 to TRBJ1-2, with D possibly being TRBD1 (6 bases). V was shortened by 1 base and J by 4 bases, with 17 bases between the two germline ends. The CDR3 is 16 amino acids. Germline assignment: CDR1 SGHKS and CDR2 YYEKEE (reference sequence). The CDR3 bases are TGTGCCAGCAGCTTGTCGGGGGGGCTCATTGCCTATGGCTACACCTTC. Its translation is CASSLSGGLIAYGYTF.

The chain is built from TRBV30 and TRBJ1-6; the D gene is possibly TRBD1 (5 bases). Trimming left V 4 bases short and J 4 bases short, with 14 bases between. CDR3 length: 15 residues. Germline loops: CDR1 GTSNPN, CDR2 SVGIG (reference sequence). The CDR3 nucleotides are TGTGCCTGGATTCCACGAAGGGGATATAATTCACCCCTCCACTTT. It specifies CAWIPRRGYNSPLHF.

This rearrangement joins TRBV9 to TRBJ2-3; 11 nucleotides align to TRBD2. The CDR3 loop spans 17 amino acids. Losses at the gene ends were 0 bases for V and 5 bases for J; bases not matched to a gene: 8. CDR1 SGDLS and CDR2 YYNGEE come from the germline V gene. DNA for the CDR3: TGTGCCAGCAGCGTAGCTACTAGCGGGAGTGGGTTAGATACGCAGTATTTT. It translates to CASSVATSGSGLDTQYF.

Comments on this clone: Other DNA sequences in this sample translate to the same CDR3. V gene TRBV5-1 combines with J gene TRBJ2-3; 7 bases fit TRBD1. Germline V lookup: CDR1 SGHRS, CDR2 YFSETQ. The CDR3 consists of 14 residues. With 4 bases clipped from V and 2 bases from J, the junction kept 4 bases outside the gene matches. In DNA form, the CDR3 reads TGCGCCAGCAGCCCGGGGACAGCCACAGATACGCAGTATTTT. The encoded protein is CASSPGTATDTQYF.

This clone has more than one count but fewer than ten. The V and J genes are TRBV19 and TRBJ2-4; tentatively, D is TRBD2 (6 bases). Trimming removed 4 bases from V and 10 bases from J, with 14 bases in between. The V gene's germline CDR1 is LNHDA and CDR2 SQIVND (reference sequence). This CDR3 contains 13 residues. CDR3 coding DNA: TGTGCCAGTAGTACGGGAGACAGAACTATTCAGTACTTC. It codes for CASSTGDRTIQYF.

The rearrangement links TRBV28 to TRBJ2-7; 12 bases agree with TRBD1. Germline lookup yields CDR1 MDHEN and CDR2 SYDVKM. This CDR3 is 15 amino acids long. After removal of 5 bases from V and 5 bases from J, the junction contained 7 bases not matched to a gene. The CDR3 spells CASSASGTGGDEQYF. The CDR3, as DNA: TGTGCCAGCAGTGCCTCCGGGACAGGGGGCGACGAGCAGTACTTC.

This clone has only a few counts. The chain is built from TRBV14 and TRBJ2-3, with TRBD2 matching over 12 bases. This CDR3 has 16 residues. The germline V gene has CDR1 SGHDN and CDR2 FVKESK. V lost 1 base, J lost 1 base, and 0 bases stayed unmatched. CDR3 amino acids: CASSQGLAGGTDTQYF. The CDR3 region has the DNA TGTGCCAGCAGCCAAGGACTAGCGGGGGGCACAGATACGCAGTATTTT. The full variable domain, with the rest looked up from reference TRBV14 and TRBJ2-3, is EAGVTQFPSHSVIEKGQTVTLRCDPISGHDNLYWYRRVMGKEIKFLLHFVKESKQDESGMPNNRFLAERTGGTYSTLKVQPAELEDSGVYFCASSQGLAGGTDTQYFGPGTRLTVL.

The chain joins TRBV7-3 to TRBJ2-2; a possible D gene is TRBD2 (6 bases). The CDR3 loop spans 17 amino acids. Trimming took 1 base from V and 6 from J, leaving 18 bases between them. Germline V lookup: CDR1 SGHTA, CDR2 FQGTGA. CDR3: CASSLRPAGSGPGELFF. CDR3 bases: TGTGCCAGCAGCTTAAGGCCGGCGGGGAGTGGTCCCGGGGAGCTGTTTTTT.

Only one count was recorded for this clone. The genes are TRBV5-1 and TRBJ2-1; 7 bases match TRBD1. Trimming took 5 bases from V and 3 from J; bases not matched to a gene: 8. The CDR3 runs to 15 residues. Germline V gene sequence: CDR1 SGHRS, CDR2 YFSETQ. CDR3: CASSGQEILYNEQFF. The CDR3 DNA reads TGCGCCAGCAGTGGACAGGAAATACTCTACAATGAGCAGTTCTTC.

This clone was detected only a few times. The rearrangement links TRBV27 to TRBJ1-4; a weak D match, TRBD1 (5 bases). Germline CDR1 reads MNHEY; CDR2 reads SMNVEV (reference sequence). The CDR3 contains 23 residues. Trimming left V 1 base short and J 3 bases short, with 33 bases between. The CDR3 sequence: CASSLLTPTRQGPRRWANEKLFF. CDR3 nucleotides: TGTGCCAGCAGTTTATTAACCCCGACTCGCCAGGGCCCCCGCCGATGGGCTAATGAAAAACTGTTTTTT.

This chain's CDR3 is CASSYGGQGIYEQFF. The CDR3 nucleotides read TGTGCCAGCAGTTACGGGGGACAGGGGATCTATGAGCAGTTCTTC. The chain combines TRBV6-5 with TRBJ2-1; 10 bases are shared with TRBD1. The CDR3 totals 15 residues. V lost 2 bases to trimming and J lost 8 bases; unmatched junction nucleotides: 6. Germline values: CDR1 MNHEY, CDR2 SVGAGI.

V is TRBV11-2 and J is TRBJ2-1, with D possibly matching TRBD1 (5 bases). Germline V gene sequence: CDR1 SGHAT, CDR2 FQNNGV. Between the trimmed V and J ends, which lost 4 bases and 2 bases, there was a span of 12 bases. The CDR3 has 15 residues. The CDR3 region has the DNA TGTGCCAGCAGCTCAGTGGCAGGGACCTACAATGAGCAGTTCTTC. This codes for CASSSVAGTYNEQFF.

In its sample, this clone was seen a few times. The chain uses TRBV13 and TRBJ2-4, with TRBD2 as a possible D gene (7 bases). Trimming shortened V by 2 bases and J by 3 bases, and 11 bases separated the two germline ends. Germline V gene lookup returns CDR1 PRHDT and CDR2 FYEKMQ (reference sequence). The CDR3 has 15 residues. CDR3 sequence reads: CASSLQGGDKNIQYF. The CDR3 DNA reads TGTGCCAGCAGCTTACAAGGGGGGGACAAAAACATTCAGTACTTC.

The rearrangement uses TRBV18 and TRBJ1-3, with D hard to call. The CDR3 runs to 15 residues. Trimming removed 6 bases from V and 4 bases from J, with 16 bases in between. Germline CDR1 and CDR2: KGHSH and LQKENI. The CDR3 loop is CASSRLGQDGNTIYF. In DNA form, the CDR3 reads TGTGCCAGCTCCCGATTGGGCCAGGACGGAAACACCATATATTTT.

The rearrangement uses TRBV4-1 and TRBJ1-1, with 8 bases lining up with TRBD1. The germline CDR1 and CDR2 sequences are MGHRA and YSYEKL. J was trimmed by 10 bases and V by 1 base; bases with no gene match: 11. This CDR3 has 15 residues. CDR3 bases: TGCGCCAGCAGCCAAGGACAGGGGCCGTTGGATGGAGCTTTCTTT. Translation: CASSQGQGPLDGAFF.

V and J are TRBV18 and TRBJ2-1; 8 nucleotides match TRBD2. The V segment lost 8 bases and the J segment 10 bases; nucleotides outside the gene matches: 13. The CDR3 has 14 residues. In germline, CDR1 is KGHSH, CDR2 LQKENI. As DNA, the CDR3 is TGTGCCAGCGCGGGGATGCGGGGGGCCAGCGAGCAGTTCTTC. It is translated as CASAGMRGASEQFF.